This T cell receptor beta chain was sequenced in a study of blood T cell repertoires in COVID-19. Study-wide context: Samples of COVID-19 (acute and convalescent) were obtained from the United States, Italy and Spain. T cells, B-cell-depleted T cells, or PBMCs provided the cDNA or gDNA that served as material.

Per the original methods: Nucleated cell number was recorded as an estimate derived from reference gene primer amplification. The method was immunoSEQ multiplex PCR; TCRdb's version includes in-frame clones alone and lacks a portion of them. That table supplies the V and J calls and clone size; D and trimming were determined from the DNA. The sample has about 100,000 clones; about 90% are singletons. The V end lost 3 bases, the J end lost 4 bases, and 19 bases lay between the germline ends. From germline, CDR1 is DFQATT and CDR2 SNEGSKA (reference sequence). The CDR3 totals 16 residues. The receptor comes from a man aged 45-60 years with active COVID-19. The source material was peripheral blood. This chain uses TRBV20-1 with TRBJ2-1; the D gene is possibly TRBD2 (5 bases). CDR3 DNA sequence: TGCAGTGCTAGTCCCCCGCGGGCCGGGCGGTACAATGAGCAGTTCTTC. Amino acids: CSASPPRAGRYNEQFF.